These 9 T cell receptor beta chains came from one sample sequenced in a study of cytomegalovirus exposure and HLA in healthy donors. Primers: 60 Vbeta forward and 13 Jbeta reverse. Repertoires were generated with immunoSEQ multiplex PCR, while TCRdb's copy carries only in-frame clones and drops some. The table records some 99,000 clones, 65% to 90% of them present only once. The material sequenced was PBMCs. Source of these receptors: a woman aged 30 to 39 in good health and CMV-seronegative.

V and J are TRBV5-1 and TRBJ2-2, with 7 bases lining up with TRBD1. With V trimmed by 3 bases and J by 5 bases, 7 bases remained unmatched. Germline lookup yields CDR1 SGHRS and CDR2 YFSETQ. The CDR3 has 15 amino acids. CDR3 sequence (DNA): TGCGCCAGCAGCTGGTCGACAGGGCAAACCGGGGAGCTGTTTTTT. Protein: CASSWSTGQTGELFF.

The chain links TRBV19 to TRBJ2-1, with 13 bases identical to TRBD2. There are 16 residues in the CDR3. Germline CDR1 and CDR2: LNHDA and SQIVND (reference sequence). Trimming cost V 5 bases and J 8 bases; bases outside gene matches: 9. The CDR3 protein is CASSSFGTSGIYEQFF. The CDR3 bases are TGTGCCAGTAGTTCCTTCGGGACTAGCGGGATCTATGAGCAGTTCTTC.

The chain employs TRBV5-4 and TRBJ2-7; 8 nucleotides align to TRBD1. The CDR3 is 15 amino acids. Germline CDR1 is SGHNT and CDR2 is YYREEE (reference sequence). The J segment lost 2 bases and the V segment lost 5 bases, leaving 9 bases of the junction unmatched. CDR3 amino acids: CASSLRGGQAYEQYF. The CDR3 region has the DNA TGTGCCAGCAGTTTAAGAGGGGGACAGGCCTACGAGCAGTACTTC. Drawing the rest from reference TRBV5-4 and TRBJ2-7, the complete variable domain is ETGVTQSPTHLIKTRGQQVTLRCSSQSGHNTVSWYQQALGQGPQFIFQYYREEENGRGNFPPRFSGLQFPNYSSELNVNALELDDSALYLCASSLRGGQAYEQYFGPGTRLTVT.

V is TRBV29-1 and J is TRBJ2-5, with 11 positions matching TRBD2. CDR3 length equals 14 residues. In germline, CDR1 is SQVTM, CDR2 ANQGSEA. V lost 6 bases to trimming and J lost 7 bases; unmatched junction nucleotides: 10. This chain's CDR3 is CSVISGRASVTQYF. The DNA of the CDR3 is TGCAGCGTCATTAGCGGGAGGGCCTCGGTGACCCAGTACTTC.

This chain links TRBV11-2 with TRBJ2-7; weak D call: TRBD2 (5 bases). The CDR3 length is 12 residues. In germline, CDR1 is SGHAT, CDR2 FQNNGV. V lost 1 base to trimming and J lost 7 bases, with 8 bases between them. The CDR3 DNA reads as TGTGCCAGCAGCTTAGTCAGGACTGAGCAGTACTTC. It yields the protein CASSLVRTEQYF.

V usage is TRBV7-9 and J usage is TRBJ2-3; 11 bases are a match to TRBD2. Germline CDR1 and CDR2: SEHNR and FQNEAQ (reference sequence). This CDR3 has 17 amino acids. V shed 5 bases, J shed 0 bases, and the junction held 7 bases outside the gene matches. CDR3 sequence reads: CASSRLAGGFSTDTQYF. Here the CDR3 DNA reads TGTGCCAGCAGCCGTTTAGCGGGAGGGTTCAGCACAGATACGCAGTATTTT.

The chain combines TRBV6-1 with TRBJ2-3; D perhaps matches TRBD2 (5 bases). V lost 6 bases to trimming and J lost 0 bases, with 13 bases between them. CDR3 length: 15 residues. CDR1 is MNHNS and CDR2 is SASEGT in the germline V gene. CDR3 region: CASRLESGSTDTQYF. CDR3 in DNA: TGTGCCAGCAGACTGGAAAGCGGTAGCACAGATACGCAGTATTTT.

As DNA, the CDR3 is TGTGCCAGCAGCTTAGTAGGGGGCAAAACCGATGGCTACACCTTC. It translates to CASSLVGGKTDGYTF. The chain links TRBV7-9 to TRBJ1-2, with TRBD1 identical over 7 bases. The CDR3 runs 15 residues. Unmatched junction bases numbered 8, after V lost 1 base and J lost 6 bases. Per germline, CDR1 SEHNR and CDR2 FQNEAQ (reference sequence).

This chain uses TRBV4-1 with TRBJ2-1; tentatively, D is TRBD2 (6 bases). The CDR3 is made up of 17 amino acids. The germline CDR1 and CDR2 sequences are MGHRA and YSYEKL. Trimming shortened V by 1 base and J by 1 base, and 14 bases separated the two germline ends. The CDR3 loop reads CASSQVDMGLSYNEQFF. The CDR3 DNA is TGCGCCAGCAGCCAAGTGGATATGGGACTGTCCTACAATGAGCAGTTCTTC.